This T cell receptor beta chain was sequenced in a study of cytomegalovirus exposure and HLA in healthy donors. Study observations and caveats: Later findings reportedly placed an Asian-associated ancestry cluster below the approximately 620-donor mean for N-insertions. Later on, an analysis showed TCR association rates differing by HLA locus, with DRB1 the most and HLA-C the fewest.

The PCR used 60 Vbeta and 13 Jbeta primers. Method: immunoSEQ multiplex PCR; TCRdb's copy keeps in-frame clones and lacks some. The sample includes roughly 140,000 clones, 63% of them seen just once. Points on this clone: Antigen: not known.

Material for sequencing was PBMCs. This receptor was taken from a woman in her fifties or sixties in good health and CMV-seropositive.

The CDR3 DNA sequence: TGTGCCAGCAGATCAACTCCCGGGACTGGAGACAATGAGCAGTTCTTC. Protein product: CASRSTPGTGDNEQFF. V gene TRBV27 combines with J gene TRBJ2-1; D perhaps matches TRBD2 (6 bases). Germline CDR1 and CDR2: MNHEY and SMNVEV (reference sequence). The CDR3 is 16 residues long. Between the trimmed V and J ends, which lost 6 bases and 5 bases, there was a span of 20 bases.